The present T cell receptor beta chain was sequenced within a study of identical twins. This clonotype was detected only a few times. Antigen unknown. V lost 5 bases to trimming and J lost 3 bases; unmatched junction nucleotides: 9. Germline CDR1 is SGHAT and CDR2 is FQNNGV. The length of the CDR3 is 16 residues. A universal primer site was incorporated via template switching, and the cDNA contained unique molecular identifiers. Each CDR3 protein is one row after TCRdb ran MiXCR on the 5' RACE reads. This sample has 270,000 or so distinct CDR3 sequences, with about 8.3% found just once. Study outcomes and limitations: Clonotypes of the beta chain that were abundant in cord blood carried fewer insertions (memory repertoires showed none). Part of the zero-insertion signal could reflect confounding by invariant MAIT and iNKT cells.

This sample was shared with a second study, whose subject was yellow fever vaccine responses in identical twins. That source notes: Twins reportedly appeared to share part of their vaccine T cell response while keeping part individual.

The sequence derives from a woman aged 18-30 years in good health. Input material: CD8+ T cells sorted from blood. V is TRBV11-2 and J is TRBJ2-2, with 7 bases lining up with TRBD1. CDR3 nucleotides: TGTGCCAGCAGCCCCCGGGACAGCCTTTACACCGGGGAGCTGTTTTTT. Protein: CASSPRDSLYTGELFF.